This paragraph covers one TCR beta chain sequence. These data are taken from a study of cytomegalovirus exposure and HLA in healthy donors. Looking at the study overall: Most genotyped donors, about four fifths of 350 to 500, had Caucasian-associated genetic ancestry.

The PCR contained 60 Vbeta and 13 Jbeta primers. Assay used: immunoSEQ multiplex PCR; TCRdb lists only in-frame clones, some missing. The table has about 270,000 clones, about 66% seen once. Per the germline V gene, CDR1 is SGHRS and CDR2 is YFSETQ. This CDR3 comprises 15 residues. The ends lost 0 bases at V and 6 bases at J; junction bases unmatched: 3. This TCR was sampled from a female donor in good health and CMV-seronegative. Material for sequencing was PBMCs. The V gene is TRBV5-1, the J gene TRBJ2-1; 10 nucleotides align to TRBD2. The CDR3 region has the DNA TGCGCCAGCAGCTTGGATGTAGCGGGGGGCAATGAGCAGTTCTTC. It yields the protein CASSLDVAGGNEQFF.